This is a list of T cell receptor beta chains from one sample in a study of T cells in Graves' hyperthyroidism and ophthalmopathy. Using its own MiXCR run on the multiplex PCR reads, TCRdb lists one record per CDR3 protein. The repertoire holds around 600,000 distinct CDR3 sequences, with around 14% as singletons. The material sequenced was blood. These receptors all come from a woman between 18 and 29 years old with Graves' ophthalmopathy. Each CDR3 is given with its conserved first and last residue. Fields, in order: D gene, J gene, clone size, V gene, CDR3 protein, CDR3 DNA. D genes are given only for firm matches. Only some rows state a clone size, as once, few, many or a class for expanded clones.

>NA|TRBJ1-1|many|TRBV20-1
CSAPIAGEGTEAFF
TGCAGCGCTCCGATCGCAGGGGAAGGCACTGAAGCTTTCTTT
>NA|TRBJ2-7|many|TRBV20-1
CSARIAGSGSYEQYF
TGCAGTGCTAGAATAGCAGGGTCGGGTTCCTACGAGCAGTACTTC
>TRBD1|TRBJ1-1|many|TRBV3-1
CASSQGEAQGLMNTEAFF
TGTGCCAGCAGCCAAGGAGAGGCACAGGGGCTGATGAACACTGAAGCTTTCTTT
>NA|TRBJ1-5|NA|TRBV15
CATSREGLVGGGGRRPQHF
TGTGCCACCAGCAGAGAAGGACTCGTGGGGGGGGGGGGCCGCCGGCCCCAGCATTTT
>NA|TRBJ2-3|many|TRBV6-5
CASSYFGTFGTDTQYF
TGTGCCAGCAGTTACTTCGGGACTTTTGGCACAGATACGCAGTATTTT
>TRBD1|TRBJ1-5|NA|TRBV19
CASMSPTTGGTQPQHF
TGTGCCAGTATGAGCCCAACTACAGGGGGCACTCAGCCCCAGCATTTT
>TRBD1|TRBJ2-1|NA|TRBV29-1
CSQTGGTNNEQFF
TGCAGCCAGACAGGGGGCACGAACAATGAGCAGTTCTTC
>TRBD1|TRBJ1-1|few|TRBV5-4
CASSLLDRRSTEAFF
TGTGCCAGCAGTCTCCTGGACAGGCGAAGCACTGAAGCTTTCTTT
>NA|TRBJ2-3|few|TRBV9
CASSVPPTDTQYF
TGTGCCAGCAGCGTACCCCCCACAGATACGCAGTATTTT
>TRBD2|TRBJ2-1|many|TRBV29-1
CSVIRTSGSNEQFF
TGCAGCGTCATCAGGACTAGCGGGAGCAATGAGCAGTTCTTC
>NA|TRBJ2-5|many|TRBV30
CAWSAETVVETQYF
TGTGCCTGGAGTGCAGAGACGGTGGTGGAGACCCAGTACTTC
>NA|TRBJ1-1|few|TRBV5-1
CASSLEGVTANTEAFF
TGCGCCAGCAGCTTGGAAGGGGTGACCGCGAACACTGAAGCTTTCTTT
>NA|TRBJ1-3|many|TRBV15
CATSRDKGSGNTIYF
TGTGCCACCAGCAGAGATAAGGGCTCTGGAAACACCATATATTTT
>NA|TRBJ2-7|many|TRBV5-6
CASSLPYDFDGPTAYEQYF
TGTGCCAGCAGCTTGCCCTATGACTTCGACGGTCCTACGGCCTACGAGCAGTACTTC
>NA|TRBJ2-2|many|TRBV18
CASSPPNGELFF
TGTGCCAGCTCACCTCCCAACGGGGAGCTGTTTTTT
>NA|TRBJ1-1|many|TRBV2
CASSERGVNTEAFF
TGTGCCAGCAGTGAGAGGGGGGTGAACACTGAAGCTTTCTTT
>NA|TRBJ2-3|many|TRBV7-9
CASSPWASDTQYF
TGTGCCAGCAGCCCCTGGGCGTCAGATACGCAGTATTTT
>TRBD2|TRBJ2-7|many|TRBV11-2
CASSREASGSYEQYF
TGTGCCAGCAGCCGGGAGGCTAGCGGGAGCTACGAGCAGTACTTC
>NA|TRBJ1-1|NA|TRBV6-1
CASMPAGTTEAFF
TGTGCCAGCATGCCCGCAGGGACCACTGAAGCTTTCTTT
>NA|TRBJ2-6|NA|TRBV7-8
CASSKRQSSGANVLTF
TGTGCCAGCAGCAAAAGACAGAGCTCTGGGGCCAACGTCCTGACTTTC
>NA|TRBJ2-7|few|TRBV18
CASSPPPFGYEQYF
TGTGCCAGCTCACCACCCCCTTTTGGATACGAGCAGTACTTC
>TRBD2|TRBJ2-2|many|TRBV20-1
CSARGLAGGANTGELFF
TGCAGTGCTAGGGGACTAGCGGGAGGGGCGAACACCGGGGAGCTGTTTTTT
>TRBD1|TRBJ2-7|few|TRBV9
CASSTGTGGFYEQYF
TGTGCCAGCAGCACAGGGACAGGGGGCTTTTACGAGCAGTACTTC
>NA|TRBJ2-7|many|TRBV18
CASSPQGNYEQYF
TGTGCCAGCTCACCACAAGGGAACTACGAGCAGTACTTC
>NA|TRBJ2-2|NA|TRBV24-1
CATEDSPTGELFF
TGTGCCACGGAGGACAGCCCAACCGGGGAGCTGTTTTTT
>NA|TRBJ2-2|NA|TRBV12-3/TRBV12-4
CAWGWFEGWTGELFF
TGTGCCTGGGGTTGGTTCGAGGGGTGGACCGGGGAGCTGTTTTTT
>NA|TRBJ2-5|few|TRBV3-1
CASSQEEVRTQETQYF
TGTGCCAGCAGCCAAGAAGAGGTCAGGACTCAAGAGACCCAGTACTTC
>TRBD2|TRBJ2-1|NA|TRBV4-2
CASSHLAGEVNEQFF
TGTGCCAGCAGCCACCTAGCGGGAGAAGTCAATGAGCAGTTCTTC
>NA|TRBJ1-1|many|TRBV6-2/TRBV6-3
CASSYSMAIEAFF
TGTGCCAGCAGTTACTCGATGGCGATTGAAGCTTTCTTT
>NA|TRBJ2-1|NA|TRBV27
CASSFLDEQFF
TGTGCCAGCAGTTTTCTGGATGAGCAGTTCTTC
>TRBD2|TRBJ2-7|few|TRBV2
CASSEGRLAKQYF
TGTGCCAGCAGTGAAGGCAGACTAGCTAAGCAGTACTTC
>TRBD1|TRBJ1-5|NA|TRBV15
CATSRDGQGGFNQPQHF
TGTGCCACCAGCAGAGATGGACAGGGGGGGTTCAATCAGCCCCAGCATTTT
>NA|TRBJ2-7|many|TRBV5-1
CASSPEGGIYEQYF
TGCGCCAGCAGCCCCGAGGGTGGGATCTACGAGCAGTACTTC
>NA|TRBJ2-5|NA|TRBV5-1
CASSFGVKETQYF
TGCGCCAGCAGCTTCGGGGTCAAAGAGACCCAGTACTTC
>NA|TRBJ1-6|few|TRBV15
CATSIMTGYNSPLHF
TGTGCCACCAGCATAATGACCGGGTATAATTCACCCCTCCACTTT
>NA|TRBJ2-1|many|TRBV7-3
CASSFVSNNEQFF
TGTGCCAGCAGCTTCGTCTCCAACAATGAGCAGTTCTTC
>TRBD2|TRBJ2-7|many|TRBV4-1
CASSQDLEREVGYEQYF
TGCGCCAGCAGCCAAGATCTTGAGCGGGAGGTTGGTTACGAGCAGTACTTC
>NA|TRBJ2-3|many|TRBV2
CASSRTAETSTDTQYF
TGTGCCAGCAGCCGAACGGCAGAAACTAGCACAGATACGCAGTATTTT
>TRBD1|TRBJ2-1|many|TRBV18
CASSPSTGGDEQFF
TGTGCCAGCTCACCATCGACAGGGGGCGATGAGCAGTTCTTC
>TRBD2|TRBJ2-2|few|TRBV10-3
CAISGTSGRLDGELFF
TGTGCCATCAGTGGGACTAGCGGGAGGCTGGACGGGGAGCTGTTTTTT
>NA|TRBJ2-7|many|TRBV28
CASRQQGYEQYF
TGTGCCAGCCGACAACAGGGCTACGAGCAGTACTTC
>TRBD1|TRBJ1-1|many|TRBV18
CASSGTGTEAFF
TGTGCCAGCTCAGGGACAGGGACTGAAGCTTTCTTT
>TRBD1|TRBJ2-3|few|TRBV10-3
CAISGLSGTGKPDTQYF
TGTGCCATCAGTGGGCTCTCCGGGACAGGGAAACCAGATACGCAGTATTTT